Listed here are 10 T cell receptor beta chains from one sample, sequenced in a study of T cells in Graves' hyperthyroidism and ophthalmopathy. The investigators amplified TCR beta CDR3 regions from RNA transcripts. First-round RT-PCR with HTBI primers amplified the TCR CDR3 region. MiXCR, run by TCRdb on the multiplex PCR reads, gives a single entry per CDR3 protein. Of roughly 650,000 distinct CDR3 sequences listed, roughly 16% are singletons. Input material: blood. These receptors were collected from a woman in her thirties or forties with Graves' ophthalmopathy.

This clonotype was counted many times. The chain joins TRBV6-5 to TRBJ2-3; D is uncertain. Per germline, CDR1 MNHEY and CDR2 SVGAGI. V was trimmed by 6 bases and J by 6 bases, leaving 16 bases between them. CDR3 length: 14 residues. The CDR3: CASSPGRPRDTQYF. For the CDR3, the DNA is TGTGCCAGCAGCCCCGGACGGCCGAGGGATACGCAGTATTTT.

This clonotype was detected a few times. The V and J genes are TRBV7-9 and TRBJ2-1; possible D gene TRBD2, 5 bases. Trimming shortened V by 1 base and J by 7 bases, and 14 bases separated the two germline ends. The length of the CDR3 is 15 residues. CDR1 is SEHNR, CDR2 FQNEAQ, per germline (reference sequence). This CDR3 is CASSLVRTRLNEQFF. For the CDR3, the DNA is TGTGCCAGCAGCTTAGTTCGGACGAGACTAAATGAGCAGTTCTTC.

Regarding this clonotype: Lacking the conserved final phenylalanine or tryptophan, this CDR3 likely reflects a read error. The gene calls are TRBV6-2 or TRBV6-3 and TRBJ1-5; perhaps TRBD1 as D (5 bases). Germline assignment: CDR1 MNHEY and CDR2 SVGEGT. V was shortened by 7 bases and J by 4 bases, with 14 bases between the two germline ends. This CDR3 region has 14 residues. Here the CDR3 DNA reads TGTGCCAGCATAAGACGGGGGAGTAATCAGCCCCAGCATTCT. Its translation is CASIRRGSNQPQHS.

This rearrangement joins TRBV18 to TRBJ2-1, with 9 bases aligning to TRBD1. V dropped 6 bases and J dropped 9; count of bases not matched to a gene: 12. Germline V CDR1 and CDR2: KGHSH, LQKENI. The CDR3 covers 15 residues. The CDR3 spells CASSPRDRAEGEQFF. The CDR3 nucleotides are TGTGCCAGCTCCCCTCGGGACAGGGCCGAAGGTGAGCAGTTCTTC.

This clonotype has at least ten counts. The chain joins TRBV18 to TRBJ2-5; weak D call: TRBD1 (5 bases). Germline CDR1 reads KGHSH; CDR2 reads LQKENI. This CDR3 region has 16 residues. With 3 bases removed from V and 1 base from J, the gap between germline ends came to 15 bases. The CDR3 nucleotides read TGTGCCAGCTCACCTTTTAATACAGGTCCCCAAGAGACCCAGTACTTC. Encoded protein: CASSPFNTGPQETQYF.

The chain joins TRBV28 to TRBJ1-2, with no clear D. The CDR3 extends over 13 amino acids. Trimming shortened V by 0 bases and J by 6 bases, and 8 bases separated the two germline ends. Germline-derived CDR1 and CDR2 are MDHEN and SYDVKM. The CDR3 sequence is CASSLWVYHGYTF. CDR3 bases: TGTGCCAGCAGTTTATGGGTATACCATGGCTACACCTTC.

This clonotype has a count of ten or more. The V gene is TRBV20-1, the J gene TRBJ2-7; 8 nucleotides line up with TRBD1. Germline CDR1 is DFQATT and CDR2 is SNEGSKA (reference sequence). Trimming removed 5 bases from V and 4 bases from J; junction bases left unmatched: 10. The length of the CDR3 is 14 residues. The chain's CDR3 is CSAFPGQVRYEQYF. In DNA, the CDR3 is TGCAGTGCTTTTCCGGGACAGGTCAGGTACGAGCAGTACTTC.

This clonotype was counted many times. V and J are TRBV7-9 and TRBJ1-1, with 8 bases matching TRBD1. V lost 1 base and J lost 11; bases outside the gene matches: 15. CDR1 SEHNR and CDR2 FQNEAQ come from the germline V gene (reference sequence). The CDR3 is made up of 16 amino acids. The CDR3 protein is CASSLGFRTGPMEAFF. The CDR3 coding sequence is TGTGCCAGCAGCTTAGGATTCAGGACAGGGCCTATGGAGGCTTTCTTT.

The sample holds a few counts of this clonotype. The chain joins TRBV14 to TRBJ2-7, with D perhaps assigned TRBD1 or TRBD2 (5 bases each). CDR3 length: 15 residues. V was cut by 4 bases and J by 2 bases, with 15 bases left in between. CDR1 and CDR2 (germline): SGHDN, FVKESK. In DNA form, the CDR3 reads TGTGCCAGCAGCCTCAGACGAGGGGTAACCTACGAGCAGTACTTC. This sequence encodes CASSLRRGVTYEQYF.

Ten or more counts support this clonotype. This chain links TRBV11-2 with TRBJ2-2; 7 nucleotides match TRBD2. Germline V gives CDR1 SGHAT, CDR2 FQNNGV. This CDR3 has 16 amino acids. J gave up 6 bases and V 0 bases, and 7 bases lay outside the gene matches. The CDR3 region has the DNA TGTGCCAGCAGCTTAGATCCTCGGCTAGCGGCCGGGGAGCTGTTTTTT. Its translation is CASSLDPRLAAGELFF.